This entry lists 17 T cell receptor beta chains sequenced from one sample in a study of spatial heterogeneity in lung cancer. A single record per CDR3 protein comes from TCRdb applying MiXCR to the 5' RACE reads. The sample records around 9,700 distinct CDR3 sequences, about 6.3% being singletons. Time point reported: sample taken at primary tumor resection. Tumor, nontumor lung or frozen PBMC supplied whole RNA, sequenced without sorting. Specimen: PBMCs, collected at surgery. The receptors stem from a male donor with early-stage non-small cell lung cancer.

There are a few counts of this clonotype. This beta chain was picked up by a library intended for alpha chains and is off target, so its count carries little meaning. CDR3 residues: CASSRPTSTDTQYF. In DNA, the CDR3 is TGCGCCAGCAGCCGCCCGACTAGCACAGATACGCAGTATTTT. The genes are TRBV5-1 and TRBJ2-3; D ambiguous. The germline gives CDR1 SGHRS, CDR2 YFSETQ. This CDR3 region has 14 residues. V gave up 4 bases and J gave up 0 bases, with 9 bases separating them.

This clonotype is termed medium-sized. The library was designed around alpha chains, so this beta chain is a stray read whose abundance carries little weight. The chain couples TRBV11-3 to TRBJ2-1, with TRBD2 identical over 8 bases. Germline V gene lookup returns CDR1 SGHNT and CDR2 YENEEA. This CDR3 contains 14 residues. The trim removed 4 bases at V and 4 bases at J, leaving 3 bases unmatched. DNA for the CDR3: TGTGCCAGCAGCTCCGGACTAGCATACAATGAGCAGTTCTTC. This translates into CASSSGLAYNEQFF.

This clonotype was detected a few times. The library was designed around alpha chains, so this beta chain is a stray read whose abundance carries little weight. J is TRBJ2-1 and V is TRBV7-9; D is perhaps TRBD2 (5 bases). V lost 5 bases and J 12 bases, leaving 14 bases between the germline ends. CDR3 length equals 12 residues. Germline CDR1 reads SEHNR; CDR2 reads FQNEAQ (reference sequence). CDR3 protein: CASSPEGTRQFF. In DNA form, the CDR3 reads TGTGCCAGCAGCCCAGAGGGTACCCGGCAGTTCTTC.

By share, this clonotype ranks as medium-sized. This beta chain appears as a stray read in a library generated for alpha chains; its size is not informative. This chain uses TRBV7-8 with TRBJ1-4, with a possible D match to TRBD1 (5 bases). Germline assignment: CDR1 SGHVS and CDR2 FQNEAQ. V gave up 5 bases and J gave up 7 bases, with 23 bases separating them. The CDR3 spans 17 residues. For the CDR3, the DNA is TGTGCCAGCAGCCCCAAGGGACCTCGACGGGTCGGTGAAAAACTGTTTTTT. Its translation is CASSPKGPRRVGEKLFF.

At least ten counts were recorded for this clonotype. The library was built for alpha chains, so this beta chain is an off-target read and its size means little. V usage is TRBV7-9 and J usage is TRBJ1-5; D gene ambiguous. This CDR3 region has 15 residues. Germline lookup yields CDR1 SEHNR and CDR2 FQNEAQ (reference sequence). The V end lost 6 bases, the J end lost 1 base, and 13 bases lay between the germline ends. The CDR3 nucleotides are TGTGCCAGCAGTCGTGGACTGACCAGCAATCAGCCCCAGCATTTT. Protein product: CASSRGLTSNQPQHF.

Within the sample, this clonotype is medium-sized (0.01 to 0.1%). This beta chain is off target for a library built for alpha chains, so its abundance means little. This chain uses TRBV4-1 with TRBJ2-7; D is perhaps TRBD2 (5 bases). Germline loops: CDR1 MGHRA, CDR2 YSYEKL. The CDR3 extends over 18 amino acids. Trimming left V 1 base short and J 5 bases short, with 24 bases between. The CDR3 coding sequence is TGCGCCAGCAGCCAAGGGTGGACTGCCTGGCCTGTGTCGGACGAGCAGTACTTC. The encoded protein is CASSQGWTAWPVSDEQYF.

This clonotype was detected many times. Little can be read into the size of this beta chain, an off-target read in a library designed for alpha chains. The gene calls are TRBV6-2 or TRBV6-3 and TRBJ1-3; D possibly corresponds to TRBD1 (5 bases). Germline V gene data show CDR1 as MNHEY and CDR2 as SVGEGT. The V and J ends lost 2 bases and 0 bases respectively, with 8 bases between them. The CDR3 extends over 15 amino acids. The CDR3 nucleotides are TGTGCCAGCAGTTACGGTGGGGGCTCTGGAAACACCATATATTTT. Translated, it gives CASSYGGGSGNTIYF.

This clonotype has a count of ten or more. The library was designed around alpha chains, so this beta chain is a stray read whose abundance carries little weight. The chain recombines TRBV20-1 with TRBJ2-1; 8 positions agree with TRBD2. The CDR3 length is 12 residues. From germline, CDR1 is DFQATT and CDR2 SNEGSKA (reference sequence). V shed 5 bases, J shed 11 bases, and the junction held 8 bases outside the gene matches. CDR3 DNA: TGCAGTGCTGCCACTAGCGGTCAGAAGCAGTTCTTC. Amino acid sequence: CSAATSGQKQFF.

This clonotype has ten or more counts. Because the library targeted alpha chains, this beta chain is an off-target read whose size means little. The rearrangement links TRBV15 to TRBJ2-7; D unclear. Germline V gene data show CDR1 as LNHNV and CDR2 as YYDKDF (reference sequence). This CDR3 contains 14 residues. The V end lost 0 bases, the J end lost 6 bases, and 12 bases lay between the germline ends. This chain's CDR3 is CATSRDVGKFEQYF. The CDR3 DNA reads TGTGCCACCAGCAGAGATGTGGGGAAGTTCGAGCAGTACTTC. The full variable domain, in which reference TRBV15 and TRBJ2-7 provide the parts outside the CDR3, is DAMVIQNPRYQVTQFGKPVTLSCSQTLNHNVMYWYQQKSSQAPKLLFHYYDKDFNNEADTPDNFQSRRPNTSFCFLDIRSPGLGDTAMYLCATSRDVGKFEQYFGPGTRLTVT.

This clonotype appeared many times. Within a library made for alpha chains, this beta chain is off target, and its count is uninformative. This sequence joins TRBV27 and TRBJ1-5, with D uncertain. The CDR3 consists of 15 residues. V lost 2 bases, J lost 0 bases, and 8 bases lay in between. Germline-derived CDR1 and CDR2 are MNHEY and SMNVEV (reference sequence). The CDR3 sequence is CASSLRPNSNQPQHF. DNA for the CDR3: TGTGCCAGCAGTTTACGACCGAATAGCAATCAGCCCCAGCATTTT.

The table lists this clonotype with many counts. Within a library made for alpha chains, this beta chain is off target, and its count is uninformative. The V gene is TRBV27, the J gene TRBJ2-7; D possibly corresponds to TRBD2 (6 bases). The CDR3 loop spans 14 amino acids. Germline CDR1 and CDR2: MNHEY and SMNVEV (reference sequence). V gave up 2 bases and J gave up 0 bases, with 8 bases separating them. The CDR3 nucleotides are TGTGCCAGCAGTTTAGCGGGGAACTCCTACGAGCAGTACTTC. Translated: CASSLAGNSYEQYF.

About this clonotype: This beta chain is an off-target read within a library intended for alpha chains, so its frequency means little. V usage is TRBV12-3 or TRBV12-4 and J usage is TRBJ1-6; tentatively, D is TRBD1 (5 bases). Between the trimmed V and J ends, which lost 4 bases and 10 bases, there was a span of 14 bases. The CDR3 loop spans 14 amino acids. Here the CDR3 DNA reads TGTGCCAGCAGTTATGGACAAGGGCGGTCACCCCTCCACTTT. Translating gives CASSYGQGRSPLHF.

This clonotype was detected ten times or more. The DNA is left out, because the CDR3 cannot be placed on it with certainty; the CDR3 is given as TCRdb lists it. This beta chain is an off-target read within a library intended for alpha chains, so its frequency means little. The V and J genes are TRBV6-1 and TRBJ2-2; the tabulated D call, TRBD1, remains unverified against the DNA. The germline V gene encodes CDR1 MNHNS and CDR2 SASEGT. The CDR3 extends over 14 residues, inclusive of both ends. CDR3 loop: CASISGPGTGELFF.

This clonotype showed up just a few times. A library prepared for alpha chains yielded this beta chain as an off-target read; its size is of little meaning. The chain links TRBV20-1 to TRBJ2-7; 8 bases match TRBD2. Trimming cost V 4 bases and J 0 bases; bases outside gene matches: 5. Germline V gives CDR1 DFQATT, CDR2 SNEGSKA (reference sequence). CDR3 size: 14 residues. The CDR3 nucleotides read TGCAGTGCTAAGAGGCGGGAGGACTCCTACGAGCAGTACTTC. Translating it yields CSAKRREDSYEQYF.

This clonotype was detected only a few times. In a library made to pick up alpha chains, this beta chain is a stray read with a size that means little. This chain links TRBV10-1 with TRBJ2-1; D could derive from TRBD1 or TRBD2 (6 bases each). Trimming stripped 6 bases from V and 7 bases from J, with 16 bases between. The CDR3 has 14 residues. Germline assignment: CDR1 WNHNN and CDR2 SYGVQD (reference sequence). The CDR3: CASSQEGGRNEQFF. CDR3 DNA sequence: TGCGCCAGCAGCCAAGAAGGGGGGCGGAATGAGCAGTTCTTC.

Ten or more counts support this clonotype. With the library built for alpha chains, this beta chain is off target and its frequency is not meaningful. The V gene is TRBV4-3, the J gene TRBJ2-6; D possibly corresponds to TRBD2 (5 bases). Germline V gene data show CDR1 as LGHNA and CDR2 as YSLEER. V gave up 1 base and J gave up 1 base, with 17 bases separating them. CDR3 length: 19 residues. The CDR3 loop is CASSQVRLTSGSGANVLTF. CDR3 sequence (DNA): TGCGCCAGCAGCCAAGTACGACTCACTTCGGGATCTGGGGCCAACGTCCTGACTTTC.

This clonotype is categorized as medium-sized (0.01 to 0.1%). The library was built for alpha chains, so this beta chain is an off-target read and its size means little. The chain joins TRBV5-1 to TRBJ2-6; D uncertain. The CDR3 is made up of 15 amino acids. Trimming pared 4 bases from V and 0 bases from J, leaving 8 bases between. Germline V gene data show CDR1 as SGHRS and CDR2 as YFSETQ. For the CDR3, the DNA is TGCGCCAGCAGCCCAGCCAGCTCTGGGGCCAACGTCCTGACTTTC. Protein product: CASSPASSGANVLTF.